These 25 T cell receptor beta chains came from one sample sequenced in a study of T-cell memory formation after mild COVID-19. A single record per CDR3 protein comes from TCRdb applying MiXCR to the 5' RACE reads. The profile shows around 300,000 distinct CDR3 sequences, under 8.5% of them singletons. The sample consisted of PBMCs or a T cell subset sorted from them (not recorded which). Receptors were obtained from a young man who had mild COVID-19 (a few samples of this study predate the infection). Cell type and time point are not known.

J is TRBJ1-5 and V is TRBV5-1; a weak D match, TRBD1 (6 bases). This CDR3 is built from 16 residues. Germline lookup yields CDR1 SGHRS and CDR2 YFSETQ. Between the trimmed V and J ends, which lost 0 bases and 0 bases, there was a span of 10 bases. The CDR3 region is CASSLGEGDSNQPQHF. The CDR3 nucleotides are TGCGCCAGCAGCTTGGGGGAGGGGGATAGCAATCAGCCCCAGCATTTT.

This clonotype was detected a few times. The genes are TRBV18 and TRBJ1-5; TRBD1 matches at 8 bases. Germline trimming cut 5 bases from V and 5 bases from J; bases unmatched to any gene: 8. This CDR3 contains 15 residues. Germline CDR1 KGHSH, CDR2 LQKENI. The CDR3 protein is CASSIQGGSYQPQHF. In DNA, the CDR3 is TGTGCCAGCTCAATACAGGGGGGAAGTTATCAGCCCCAGCATTTT.

This clonotype was seen a few times. The chain is built from TRBV9 and TRBJ1-6, with a possible D match to TRBD1 (6 bases). CDR3 length equals 17 residues. Trimming removed 3 bases from V and 13 bases from J, with 26 bases in between. In germline, CDR1 is SGDLS, CDR2 YYNGEE. The CDR3 region is CASSGTFSGQGGFPLHF. The CDR3 DNA reads TGTGCCAGCAGCGGGACGTTCAGTGGACAAGGGGGTTTCCCCCTCCACTTT.

The table lists this clonotype with many counts. The chain links TRBV9 to TRBJ1-3; D may be TRBD1 (6 bases). V was trimmed by 0 bases and J by 2 bases, leaving 9 bases between them. From germline, CDR1 is SGDLS and CDR2 YYNGEE. The length of the CDR3 is 15 residues. The DNA for the CDR3 is TGTGCCAGCAGCGTAGCGTCAGGGGCTGGAAACACCATATATTTT. It specifies CASSVASGAGNTIYF.

Only a few counts were recorded for this clonotype. V and J are TRBV7-9 and TRBJ2-5; D gene unclear. Germline CDR1 and CDR2: SEHNR and FQNEAQ (reference sequence). The CDR3 loop spans 15 amino acids. The V end was cut by 5 bases, the J end by 1 base, with 14 bases between. The CDR3 DNA is TGTGCCAGCAGCCCCGCCGACACTTCCCAAGAGACCCAGTACTTC. Translated: CASSPADTSQETQYF.

This clonotype was observed a handful of times. This chain uses TRBV9 with TRBJ2-5; TRBD2 matches 9 bases. The CDR3 is 16 residues long. V shed 0 bases, J shed 0 bases, and the junction held 3 bases outside the gene matches. Germline CDR1 reads SGDLS; CDR2 reads YYNGEE. In nucleotides, the CDR3 is TGTGCCAGCAGCGTAGCTAGCGGGGATTACCAAGAGACCCAGTACTTC. Translated: CASSVASGDYQETQYF.

This clonotype has just a few counts. The chain combines TRBV3-1 with TRBJ2-3, with D hard to call. The CDR3 spans 16 residues. V gave up 1 base and J gave up 2 bases, with 13 bases separating them. The germline CDR1 and CDR2 sequences are LGHDT and YNNKEL (reference sequence). CDR3 nucleotide sequence: TGTGCCAGCAGCCAAGCGTCTGCGCGGCCCACAGATACGCAGTATTTT. The encoded protein is CASSQASARPTDTQYF.

This clonotype has just a few counts. The rearrangement joins TRBV20-1 to TRBJ2-5; tentatively, D is TRBD1 or TRBD2 (7 bases each). The CDR3 sequence is 14 residues long. Germline loops: CDR1 DFQATT, CDR2 SNEGSKA (reference sequence). V lost 3 bases to trimming and J lost 4 bases, with 15 bases between them. The CDR3 sequence is CSASRQGGIETQYF. The DNA for the CDR3 is TGCAGTGCTAGTAGACAGGGAGGGATAGAGACCCAGTACTTC.

This clonotype was observed a handful of times. This chain joins TRBV20-1 and TRBJ2-3; D is perhaps TRBD1 or TRBD2 (5 bases each). The V end was cut by 3 bases, the J end by 6 bases, with 16 bases between. Germline V gene data show CDR1 as DFQATT and CDR2 as SNEGSKA (reference sequence). This CDR3 region has 14 residues. The CDR3: CSARGPLRADTQYF. The CDR3, as DNA: TGCAGTGCTAGGGGACCCTTGAGAGCGGATACGCAGTATTTT.

Notes on this clonotype: This may come from a read error, since a much larger clone is one base off. The chain uses TRBV7-2 and TRBJ1-5, with TRBD1 matching over 10 bases. V was pared by 5 bases and J by 5 bases, with 0 bases of the junction left unmatched. Germline CDR1 and CDR2: SGHTA and FQGNSA. There are 13 residues in the CDR3. CDR3 sequence reads: CASSGTGDQPQHF. The CDR3 region has the DNA TGTGCCAGCAGCGGGACAGGGGATCAGCCCCAGCATTTT.

This clonotype appeared many times. This chain connects TRBV12-3 or TRBV12-4 to TRBJ2-4; 10 bases map to TRBD1. The CDR3 is 17 residues long. The ends lost 4 bases at V and 0 bases at J; junction bases unmatched: 6. CDR3 sequence (DNA): TGTGCCAGCAGTTCGAGAGGACAGGGGGTAGCCAAAAACATTCAGTACTTC. It is translated as CASSSRGQGVAKNIQYF.

The rearrangement joins TRBV4-3 to TRBJ2-3; TRBD2 matches 9 bases. The J segment lost 4 bases and the V segment lost 1 base, leaving 12 bases of the junction unmatched. The CDR3 is made up of 18 amino acids. CDR1 is LGHNA, CDR2 YSLEER, per germline. CDR3: CASSQGAGGPVQADTQYF. For the CDR3, the DNA is TGCGCCAGCAGCCAAGGAGCGGGGGGCCCTGTGCAGGCAGATACGCAGTATTTT.

This clonotype has ten or more counts. The CDR3, as DNA: TGTGCCAGCTTACGACAGGGGTTAGGTTCACCCCTCCACTTT. It translates to CASLRQGLGSPLHF. The V and J genes are TRBV2 and TRBJ1-6; 8 nucleotides align to TRBD1. The CDR3 has 14 amino acids. CDR1 and CDR2 from the germline V gene are SNHLY and FYNNEI. V lost 8 bases, J lost 9 bases, and 9 bases stayed unmatched.

This clonotype was detected ten times or more. This chain uses TRBV20-1 with TRBJ2-2; 8 nucleotides line up with TRBD1. The CDR3 spans 14 residues. Germline assignment: CDR1 DFQATT and CDR2 SNEGSKA (reference sequence). The V gene end was trimmed by 4 bases and the J gene end by 7 bases; junction bases not matched to a gene: 8. CDR3 nucleotide sequence: TGCAGTGCTACGGACAGGGCGGCTATCGGGGAGCTGTTTTTT. As protein: CSATDRAAIGELFF.

V is TRBV27 and J is TRBJ1-4, with 8 nucleotides matching TRBD1. Germline CDR1 and CDR2: MNHEY and SMNVEV (reference sequence). This CDR3 comprises 15 residues. J was trimmed by 5 bases and V by 5 bases; bases with no gene match: 7. The CDR3 loop is CASSARDRKNEKLFF. The CDR3 bases are TGTGCCAGCAGTGCCAGGGACAGGAAAAATGAAAAACTGTTTTTT.

The chain has TRBV12-3 or TRBV12-4 and TRBJ1-1; no clear D gene. This CDR3 has 13 amino acids. The ends were cut back, 6 bases at V and 5 bases at J, with 13 bases in the middle. The CDR3 region is CASRRDIVTEAFF. The CDR3 DNA is TGTGCCAGCAGGAGAGACATTGTAACTGAAGCTTTCTTT.

This clonotype was observed a few times. The rearrangement joins TRBV6-5 to TRBJ2-1, with 7 bases lining up with TRBD2. The length of the CDR3 is 15 residues. Germline V gene lookup returns CDR1 MNHEY and CDR2 SVGAGI. The ends lost 4 bases at V and 4 bases at J; junction bases unmatched: 7. CDR3: CASSFLAEKYNEQFF. The DNA for the CDR3 is TGTGCCAGCAGTTTTCTAGCGGAGAAGTACAATGAGCAGTTCTTC.

The CDR3 DNA follows: TGCAGTGCTAGATCAGCGTCTGTGGGCTACGAGCAGTACGTC. Translation gives CSARSASVGYEQYV. V is TRBV20-1 and J is TRBJ2-7; D ambiguous. The CDR3 consists of 14 residues. Germline V gene data show CDR1 as DFQATT and CDR2 as SNEGSKA (reference sequence). With 2 bases removed from V and 3 bases from J, the gap between germline ends came to 14 bases.

Many counts were recorded for this clonotype. At one end the junction does not follow the germline gene, possibly because of a read error. The J gene is TRBJ1-1, the V gene TRBV5-1; D gene uncertain. The CDR3 has 14 residues. Germline V lookup: CDR1 SGHRS, CDR2 YFSETQ. The CDR3 region has the DNA TGTGCCAGCAGCCTAAGGACGGAGAACACTGAAGCTTTCTTT. Protein sequence: CASSLRTENTEAFF.

This clonotype showed up many times. The chain carries TRBV5-1 and TRBJ2-1; no reliable D call. This CDR3 has 12 residues. V was trimmed by 1 base and J by 7 bases, leaving 6 bases between them. CDR1 and CDR2 (germline): SGHRS, YFSETQ. CDR3 sequence: CASSLIVNEQFF. In DNA form, the CDR3 reads TGCGCCAGCAGCTTGATAGTTAATGAGCAGTTCTTC.

V and J are TRBV7-2 and TRBJ1-1; D is undetermined. CDR1 and CDR2 (germline): SGHTA, FQGNSA. V was clipped by 5 bases and J by 1 base, with 14 bases between them. There are 15 residues in the CDR3. CDR3 bases: TGTGCCAGCAGCGCAAGTAATGCTGGGAACACTGAAGCTTTCTTT. Encoded protein: CASSASNAGNTEAFF. The complete variable domain, with remaining parts taken from reference TRBV7-2 and TRBJ1-1, reads GAGVSQSPSNKVTEKGKDVELRCDPISGHTALYWYRQSLGQGLEFLIYFQGNSAPDKSGLPSDRFSAERTGGSVSTLTIQRTQQEDSAVYLCASSASNAGNTEAFFGQGTRLTVV.

This clonotype was counted a few times. The genes are TRBV14 and TRBJ2-2, with D possibly being TRBD1 (8 bases). V was trimmed by 4 bases and J by 7 bases, leaving 16 bases between them. The CDR3 runs to 15 residues. Looked up from germline, CDR1 is SGHDN and CDR2 is FVKESK. CDR3 sequence reads: CASSRTGGASGELFF. In DNA, the CDR3 is TGTGCCAGCAGCCGAACAGGGGGGGCAAGCGGGGAGCTGTTTTTT.

CDR3 region: CASSLQGVAQPQHF. CDR3 bases: TGTGCCAGCAGCCTTCAAGGGGTAGCTCAGCCCCAGCATTTT. The chain has TRBV7-2 and TRBJ1-5; maybe TRBD1 (5 bases). Germline V gene lookup returns CDR1 SGHTA and CDR2 FQGNSA. This CDR3 spans 14 amino acids. Trimming removed 5 bases from V and 6 bases from J, with 14 bases in between.

Only a few counts were recorded for this clonotype. V is TRBV5-1 and J is TRBJ1-2; 7 nucleotides agree with TRBD1. The germline V gene has CDR1 SGHRS and CDR2 YFSETQ. CDR3 length: 13 amino acids. Trimming at V came to 4 bases and at J to 4 bases, leaving 4 bases not matched to a gene. The CDR3 spells CASSPTGFYGYTF. CDR3 in DNA: TGCGCCAGCAGCCCGACAGGGTTCTATGGCTACACCTTC.

In this sample, this clonotype turned up a few times. The chain combines TRBV7-2 with TRBJ1-5, with D possibly TRBD1 on 6 matching bases. The CDR3 has 14 amino acids. Germline V gene lookup returns CDR1 SGHTA and CDR2 FQGNSA. Trimming shortened V by 5 bases and J by 6 bases, and 14 bases separated the two germline ends. This chain's CDR3 is CASSPQGMGQPQHF. DNA of the CDR3: TGTGCCAGCAGCCCTCAGGGGATGGGTCAGCCCCAGCATTTT.